Presented here are 16 T cell receptor beta chains from one specimen sequenced in a study of blood T cell repertoires in COVID-19. The assay was immunoSEQ multiplex PCR, and TCRdb's table has in-frame clones only and misses some. Altogether some 170,000 clones are present, over 75% being singletons, with the ten largest covering approximately 2.6%. The source material was peripheral blood. The receptors were sampled from a man in his 70s with acute or convalescent COVID-19.

The CDR3 protein is CASSLESGGVELFF. In DNA form, the CDR3 reads TGTGCCAGCAGCTTGGAAAGCGGGGGGGTGGAGCTGTTTTTT. The chain recombines TRBV5-6 with TRBJ2-2; 10 nucleotides agree with TRBD2. The ends lost 0 bases at V and 10 bases at J; junction bases unmatched: 3. Germline loops: CDR1 SGHDT, CDR2 YYEEEE. CDR3 length: 14 amino acids.

This clone was seen only a few times. This chain links TRBV27 with TRBJ1-2, with 7 bases lining up with TRBD1. The CDR3 totals 13 residues. V shed 5 bases and J 6 bases; nucleotides not matched to a gene: 6. The germline CDR1 and CDR2 sequences are MNHEY and SMNVEV (reference sequence). This CDR3 is CASSPDRADGYTF. CDR3 DNA: TGTGCCAGCAGTCCTGACAGGGCGGATGGCTACACCTTC.

This clone was seen only a few times. The V call is TRBV7-9, the J call TRBJ1-2, with D maybe TRBD1 (5 bases). Per germline, CDR1 SEHNR and CDR2 FQNEAQ (reference sequence). With 3 bases removed from V and 0 bases from J, the gap between germline ends came to 11 bases. The CDR3 has 15 amino acids. The chain's CDR3 is CASSFQGGANYGYTF. CDR3 DNA sequence: TGTGCCAGCAGCTTCCAGGGAGGGGCTAACTATGGCTACACCTTC. The complete variable domain, with remaining parts taken from reference TRBV7-9 and TRBJ1-2, reads DTGVSQNPRHKITKRGQNVTFRCDPISEHNRLYWYRQTLGQGPEFLTYFQNEAQLEKSRLLSDRFSAERPKGSFSTLEIQRTEQGDSAMYLCASSFQGGANYGYTFGSGTRLTVV.

The rearrangement links TRBV7-9 to TRBJ1-2, with D uncertain. Trimming pared 3 bases from V and 4 bases from J, leaving 6 bases between. The CDR3 has 12 amino acids. Per the germline V gene, CDR1 is SEHNR and CDR2 is FQNEAQ (reference sequence). The CDR3 reads CASSFSVYGYTF. The CDR3 bases are TGTGCCAGCAGCTTTTCCGTCTATGGCTACACCTTC.

This chain joins TRBV6-5 and TRBJ1-5; D is unclear. The germline gives CDR1 MNHEY, CDR2 SVGAGI. The germline V and J ends were trimmed by 2 bases and 2 bases, with 7 bases remaining between them. This CDR3 is 14 amino acids long. The CDR3 protein is CASSYVQGNQPQHF. As DNA, the CDR3 is TGTGCCAGCAGTTACGTTCAGGGCAATCAGCCCCAGCATTTT.

This clone was observed a handful of times. This rearrangement joins TRBV5-1 to TRBJ1-2; D might be TRBD1 (5 bases). V was shortened by 3 bases and J by 6 bases, with 15 bases between the two germline ends. The CDR3 is 14 residues long. The V gene's germline CDR1 is SGHRS and CDR2 YFSETQ. CDR3 nucleotide sequence: TGCGCCAGCAGCTCTGCCGTCGGGGGGGATGGCTACACCTTC. Its translation: CASSSAVGGDGYTF.

V is TRBV6-5 and J is TRBJ2-2, with 12 nucleotides matching TRBD2. Germline V gene data show CDR1 as MNHEY and CDR2 as SVGAGI. The CDR3 has 16 residues. Trimming took 4 bases from V and 4 from J; bases not matched to a gene: 4. The CDR3 spells CASSSLTSGGTGELFF. The CDR3 DNA is TGTGCCAGCAGTTCCCTGACTAGCGGGGGCACCGGGGAGCTGTTTTTT.

This chain connects TRBV9 to TRBJ2-3, with 7 bases lining up with TRBD1. This CDR3 has 16 residues. V trimming: 4 bases; J trimming: 6 bases; junction bases outside the gene matches: 14. The germline gives CDR1 SGDLS, CDR2 YYNGEE. This chain's CDR3 is CASSPWDSQILDTQYF. The DNA of the CDR3 is TGTGCCAGCAGCCCCTGGGACAGCCAGATCCTCGATACGCAGTATTTT.

The chain recombines TRBV21-1 with TRBJ2-3; the listed D gene, TRBD1, was not tested against the DNA. TRBV21-1 is a pseudogene locus. This CDR3 region has 21 residues. The CDR3 DNA reads TGTGCCAGCACTTCAGGGTCCGCCCGAACGCCCCCAAACATTAGCACAGATACGCAGTATTTT. This translates into CASTSGSARTPPNISTDTQYF.

The V gene is TRBV11-3, the J gene TRBJ2-7, with 7 positions matching TRBD2. The CDR3 contains 13 residues. The ends lost 3 bases at V and 6 bases at J; junction bases unmatched: 5. Germline assignment: CDR1 SGHNT and CDR2 YENEEA. CDR3 nucleotide sequence: TGTGCCAGCAGCTTCCGGACTAGACGCGAGCAGTACTTC. This translates into CASSFRTRREQYF.

CDR3 coding DNA: TGTGCCAGCCGGGGGGGGGCTAGCAATCAGCCCCAGCATTTT. As protein: CASRGGASNQPQHF. The rearrangement joins TRBV18 to TRBJ1-5, with D perhaps matching TRBD1 (6 bases). V shed 8 bases and J shed 0 bases, with 11 bases lying between them. The germline gives CDR1 KGHSH, CDR2 LQKENI. The CDR3 is 14 amino acids.

The chain joins TRBV28 to TRBJ1-4, with D possibly being TRBD1 (5 bases). Germline CDR1 is MDHEN and CDR2 is SYDVKM. Trimming left V 6 bases short and J 10 bases short, with 18 bases between. The CDR3 is 14 residues long. This CDR3 reads CASRGQGRGGKLFF. CDR3 nucleotides: TGTGCCAGCAGGGGGCAGGGCCGCGGCGGAAAACTGTTTTTT.

This chain joins TRBV28 and TRBJ1-1; D unresolved. The V gene lost 6 bases and the J gene lost 5 bases, with 13 bases spanning the gap. This CDR3 has 13 amino acids. The germline V gene has CDR1 MDHEN and CDR2 SYDVKM. For the CDR3, the DNA is TGTGCCAGCAGAACCCTGGAGAGAACTGAAGCTTTCTTT. It encodes CASRTLERTEAFF. Full variable domain (missing parts from reference TRBV28 and TRBJ1-1): DVKVTQSSRYLVKRTGEKVFLECVQDMDHENMFWYRQDPGLGLRLIYFSYDVKMKEKGDIPEGYSVSREKKERFSLILESASTNQTSMYLCASRTLERTEAFFGQGTRLTVV.

J is TRBJ1-2 and V is TRBV14, with 7 bases lining up with TRBD1. With V trimmed by 0 bases and J by 7 bases, 2 bases remained unmatched. In germline, CDR1 is SGHDN, CDR2 FVKESK. The CDR3 has 13 amino acids. In nucleotides, the CDR3 is TGTGCCAGCAGCCAAGATGGACAGGTTGGCTACACCTTC. Protein sequence: CASSQDGQVGYTF.

The rearrangement uses TRBV10-2 and TRBJ1-6, with D possibly matching TRBD1 (5 bases). V lost 8 bases, J lost 10 bases, and 18 bases lay in between. Germline V gives CDR1 WSHSY, CDR2 SAAADI. The CDR3 totals 14 residues. The CDR3: CASLPGGGGSPLHF. CDR3 in DNA: TGCGCCAGCTTGCCGGGGGGGGGAGGATCACCCCTCCACTTT.

Only one count was recorded for this clone. The chain combines TRBV4-2 with TRBJ2-1; 11 positions match TRBD2. Per germline, CDR1 LGHNA and CDR2 YNFKEQ. Unmatched junction bases numbered 10, after V lost 3 bases and J lost 6 bases. The CDR3 runs to 17 residues. For the CDR3, the DNA is TGTGCCAGCAGCCAGAACCCCCTAGCGGGGGGTGGCAATGAGCAGTTCTTC. Its translation: CASSQNPLAGGGNEQFF.